The clone carrying this TCR beta chain was seen a few times. Profiling relied on immunoSEQ multiplex PCR, and the TCRdb table lists in-frame clones only, not all of them. The data hold 550,000 to 600,000 clones, with around three quarters observed a single time. This record comes from a study of shared clonotypes between healthy human individuals. The CDR3 spans 16 residues. Germline-derived CDR1 and CDR2 are SGHDT and YYEEEE. Trimming at V came to 3 bases and at J to 4 bases, leaving 8 bases not matched to a gene. This receptor was obtained from a woman aged 40 to 50 in good health. Some clones in this sample may be carry-over from other donors' samples. The chain recombines TRBV5-6 with TRBJ1-5, with 9 nucleotides matching TRBD1. The sample taken for sequencing was PBMCs. The CDR3 coding sequence is TGTGCCAGCAGCTCCTTAAGGGACAGGGCTAATCAGCCCCAGCATTTT. This gives the protein CASSSLRDRANQPQHF.